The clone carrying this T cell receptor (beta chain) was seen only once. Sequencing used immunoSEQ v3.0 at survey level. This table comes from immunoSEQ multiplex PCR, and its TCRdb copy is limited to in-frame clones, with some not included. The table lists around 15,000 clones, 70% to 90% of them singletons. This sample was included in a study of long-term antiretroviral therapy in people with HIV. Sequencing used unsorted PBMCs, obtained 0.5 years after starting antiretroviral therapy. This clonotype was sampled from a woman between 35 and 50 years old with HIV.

The CDR3: CASSFGQPQHF. Here the CDR3 DNA reads TGTGCCAGCAGTTTTGGGCAGCCCCAGCATTTT. This chain connects TRBV28 to TRBJ1-5; D is unclear. CDR1 and CDR2 from the germline V gene are MDHEN and SYDVKM. The CDR3 runs 11 residues. V lost 3 bases to trimming and J lost 7 bases, with 4 bases between them.